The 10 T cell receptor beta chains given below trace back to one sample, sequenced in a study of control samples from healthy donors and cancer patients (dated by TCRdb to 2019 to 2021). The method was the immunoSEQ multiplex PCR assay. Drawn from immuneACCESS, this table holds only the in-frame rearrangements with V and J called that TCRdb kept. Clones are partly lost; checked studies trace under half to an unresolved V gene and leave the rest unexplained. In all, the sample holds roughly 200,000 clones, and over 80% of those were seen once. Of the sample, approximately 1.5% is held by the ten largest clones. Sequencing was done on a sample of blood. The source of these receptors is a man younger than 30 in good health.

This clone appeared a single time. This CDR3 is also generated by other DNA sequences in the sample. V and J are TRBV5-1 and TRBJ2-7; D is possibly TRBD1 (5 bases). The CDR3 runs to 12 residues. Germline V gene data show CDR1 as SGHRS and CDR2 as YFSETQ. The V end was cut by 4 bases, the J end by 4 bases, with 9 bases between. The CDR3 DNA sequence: TGCGCCAGCAGCCCGCAGGGTTACGAGCAGTACTTC. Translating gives CASSPQGYEQYF.

Here the CDR3 reads CASSQQGSNQPQHF. DNA of the CDR3: TGTGCCAGCAGCCAGCAAGGCAGCAATCAGCCCCAGCATTTT. This chain connects TRBV14 to TRBJ1-5, with D uncertain. V lost 3 bases and J lost 1, with 7 bases in between. Germline CDR1 and CDR2: SGHDN and FVKESK. The CDR3 has 14 amino acids.

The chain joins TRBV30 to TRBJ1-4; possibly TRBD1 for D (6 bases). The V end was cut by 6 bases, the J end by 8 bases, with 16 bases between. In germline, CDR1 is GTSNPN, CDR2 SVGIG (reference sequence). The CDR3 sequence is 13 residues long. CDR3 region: CACGGLAREKLFF. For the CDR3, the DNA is TGTGCCTGTGGGGGGCTGGCACGAGAAAAACTGTTTTTT.

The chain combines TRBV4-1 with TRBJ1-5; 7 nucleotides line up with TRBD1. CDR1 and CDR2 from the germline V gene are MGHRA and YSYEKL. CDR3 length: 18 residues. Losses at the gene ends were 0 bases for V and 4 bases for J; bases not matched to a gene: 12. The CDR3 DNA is TGCGCCAGCAGCCAAGAAGGAGGGGGCGGAGGAGGAAATCAGCCCCAGCATTTT. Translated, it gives CASSQEGGGGGGNQPQHF.

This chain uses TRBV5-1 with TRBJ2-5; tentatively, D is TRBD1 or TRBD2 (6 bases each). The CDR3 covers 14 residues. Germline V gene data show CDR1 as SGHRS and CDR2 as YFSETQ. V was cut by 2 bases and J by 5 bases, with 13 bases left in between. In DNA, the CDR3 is TGCGCCAGCAGCTTCCTGACAGGAGGGGAGACCCAGTACTTC. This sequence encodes CASSFLTGGETQYF.

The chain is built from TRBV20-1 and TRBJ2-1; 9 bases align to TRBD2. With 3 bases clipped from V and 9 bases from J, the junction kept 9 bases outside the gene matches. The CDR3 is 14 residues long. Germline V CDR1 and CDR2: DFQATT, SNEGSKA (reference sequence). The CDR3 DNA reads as TGCAGTGCTAGTCGTGGCGGGGGGGCCCTTGAGCAGTTCTTC. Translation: CSASRGGGALEQFF.

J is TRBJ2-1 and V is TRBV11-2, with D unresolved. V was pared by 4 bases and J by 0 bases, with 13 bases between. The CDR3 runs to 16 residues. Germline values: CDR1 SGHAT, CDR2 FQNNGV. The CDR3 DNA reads TGTGCCAGCAGCTCCGTACAGTATAGCTCCTACAATGAGCAGTTCTTC. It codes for CASSSVQYSSYNEQFF.

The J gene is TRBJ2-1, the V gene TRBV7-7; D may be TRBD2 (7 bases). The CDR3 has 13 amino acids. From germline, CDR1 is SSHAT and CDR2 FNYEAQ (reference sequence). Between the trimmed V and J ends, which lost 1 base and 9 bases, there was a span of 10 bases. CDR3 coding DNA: TGTGCCAGCAGCTTAGACAGGGAGGGTGAGCAGTTCTTC. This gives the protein CASSLDREGEQFF.

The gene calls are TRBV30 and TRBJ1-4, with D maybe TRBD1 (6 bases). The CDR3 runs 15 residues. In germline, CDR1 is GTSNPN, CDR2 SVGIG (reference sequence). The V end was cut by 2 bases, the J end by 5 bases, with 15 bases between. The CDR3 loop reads CAWSLDRFGNEKLFF. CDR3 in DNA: TGTGCCTGGAGTCTAGACAGGTTCGGGAATGAAAAACTGTTTTTT.

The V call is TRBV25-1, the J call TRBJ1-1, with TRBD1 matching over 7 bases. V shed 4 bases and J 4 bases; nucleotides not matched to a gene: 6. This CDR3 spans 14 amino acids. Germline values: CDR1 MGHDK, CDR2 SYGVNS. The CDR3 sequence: CASSALGTVTEAFF. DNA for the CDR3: TGTGCCAGCAGTGCCTTAGGGACAGTCACTGAAGCTTTCTTT.